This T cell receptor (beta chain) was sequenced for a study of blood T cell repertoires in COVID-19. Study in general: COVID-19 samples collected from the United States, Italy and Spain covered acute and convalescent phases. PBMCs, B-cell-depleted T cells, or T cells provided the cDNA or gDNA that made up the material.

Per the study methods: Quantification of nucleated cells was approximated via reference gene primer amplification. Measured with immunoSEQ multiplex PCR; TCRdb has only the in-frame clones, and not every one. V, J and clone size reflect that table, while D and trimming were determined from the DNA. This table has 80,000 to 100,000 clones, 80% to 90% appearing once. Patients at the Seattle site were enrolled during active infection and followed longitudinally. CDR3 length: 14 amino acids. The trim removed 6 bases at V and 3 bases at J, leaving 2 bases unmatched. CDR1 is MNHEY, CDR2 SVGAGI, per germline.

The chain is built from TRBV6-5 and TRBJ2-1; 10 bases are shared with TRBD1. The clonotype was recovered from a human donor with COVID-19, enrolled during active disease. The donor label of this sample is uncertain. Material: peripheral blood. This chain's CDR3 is CASRGQGNYNEQFF. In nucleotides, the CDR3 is TGTGCCAGCAGGGGACAGGGGAACTACAATGAGCAGTTCTTC.